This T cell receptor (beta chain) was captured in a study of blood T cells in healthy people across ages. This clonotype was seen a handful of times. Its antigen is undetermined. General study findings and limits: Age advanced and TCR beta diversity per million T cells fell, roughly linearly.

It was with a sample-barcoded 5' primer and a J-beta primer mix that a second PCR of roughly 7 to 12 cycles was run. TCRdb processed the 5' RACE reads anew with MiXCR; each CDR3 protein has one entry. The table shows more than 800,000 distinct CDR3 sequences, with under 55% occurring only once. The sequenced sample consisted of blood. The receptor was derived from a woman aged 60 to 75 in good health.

The CDR3 loop reads CASSPLVGGGPYEQYF. CDR3 DNA sequence: TGTGCCAGCAGTCCCTTAGTTGGAGGTGGACCCTACGAGCAGTACTTC. The genes are TRBV28 and TRBJ2-7, with D possibly TRBD2 on 5 matching bases. Trimming left V 5 bases short and J 2 bases short, with 19 bases between. Germline loops: CDR1 MDHEN, CDR2 SYDVKM. This CDR3 comprises 16 residues. The whole variable domain, filled in from reference TRBV28 and TRBJ2-7, reads DVKVTQSSRYLVKRTGEKVFLECVQDMDHENMFWYRQDPGLGLRLIYFSYDVKMKEKGDIPEGYSVSREKKERFSLILESASTNQTSMYLCASSPLVGGGPYEQYFGPGTRLTVT.